These T cell receptor beta chains were read from a single sample in a study of blood T cell repertoires in COVID-19. Profiling relied on immunoSEQ multiplex PCR, and the TCRdb table lists in-frame clones only, not all of them. The sample carries about 250,000 clones, about 79% recorded once. Sequenced input: peripheral blood. Receptors were obtained from a man older than 75 with acute or convalescent COVID-19. Both conserved end residues are part of each CDR3. The order of the fields is clone size, V gene, D gene, J gene, CDR3 DNA, CDR3 protein. A D gene is named only where the DNA matches it firmly. Size tells how often a clone was seen (once, few, many) or the class of an expanded clone, and some rows leave it out.

>few|TRBV6-2/TRBV6-3|-|TRBJ2-1
TGTGCCAGCAGTTACCCTCGGTCGGGGTCCGTGTACAATGAGCAGTTCTTC
CASSYPRSGSVYNEQFF
>many|TRBV11-2|TRBD1|TRBJ1-2
TGTGCCAGCAGCTTTCGGAGGGGTGGGACAGGGAGGTCTAACTATGGCTACACCTTC
CASSFRRGGTGRSNYGYTF
>-|TRBV28|TRBD1|TRBJ1-5
TGTGCCAGCAAACCGGACAGGGGGGATCGCAATCAGCCCCAGCATTTT
CASKPDRGDRNQPQHF
>-|TRBV6-6|TRBD1|TRBJ2-7
TGTGCCAGCAGTCCACAGGACAGGGAAAGACGCGAGCAGTACTTC
CASSPQDRERREQYF
>-|TRBV28|-|TRBJ1-4
TGTGCCAGCAGTTTTTCGGGGGGCCCTAATGAAAAACTGTTTTTT
CASSFSGGPNEKLFF
>-|TRBV3-1/TRBV3-2|-|TRBJ2-1
TGTGCCAGCAGCCAAGATTCAGCGGGCTCCTACAATGAGCAGTTCTTC
CASSQDSAGSYNEQFF
>-|TRBV19|-|TRBJ1-1
TGTGCCAGTAGTATGTCCGGAAGGGCAGGGGTGGCTGAAGCTTTCTTT
CASSMSGRAGVAEAFF
>-|TRBV19|-|TRBJ1-2
TGTGCCAGTAGTATTTCGGAGAGACCTAACTATGGCTACACCTTC
CASSISERPNYGYTF
>-|TRBV6-6|TRBD1|TRBJ1-2
TGTGCCAGCAGCCGACAGGGGGCGCGTTCCAAACACTATGGCTACACCTTC
CASSRQGARSKHYGYTF
>-|TRBV6-6|-|TRBJ2-7
TGTGCCAGCAGTAAGTCCAGGGGCGTGGGCAACGAGCAGTACTTC
CASSKSRGVGNEQYF
>-|TRBV30|-|TRBJ1-2
TGTGCCTGGATTCAACAGGGTGCTAACTATGGCTACACCTTC
CAWIQQGANYGYTF
>-|TRBV27|-|TRBJ1-4
TGTGCCAGCAGTTTCGGCGGGAGGAGTGAAAAACTGTTTTTT
CASSFGGRSEKLFF
>-|TRBV7-2|TRBD1|TRBJ1-3
TGTGCCAGCAGCTCGCGGGACAGAGCCTCTGGAAACACCATATATTTT
CASSSRDRASGNTIYF
>-|TRBV19|-|TRBJ1-5
TGTGCCAGCAAAGCCGAGAGGCAGTTACATAGCAATCAGCCCCAGCATTTT
CASKAERQLHSNQPQHF
>-|TRBV18|-|TRBJ1-1
TGTGCCAGCTCATCGGGTAGGGGTATGAACACTGAAGCTTTCTTT
CASSSGRGMNTEAFF
>-|TRBV27|-|TRBJ2-3
TGTGCCAGCAGTACTGTAGGAGGGGTAGATACGCAGTATTTT
CASSTVGGVDTQYF
>-|TRBV6-4|TRBD2|TRBJ2-2
TGTGCCAGCAGTGCTAGCGGGAGGGCCTCTACCGGGGAGCTGTTTTTT
CASSASGRASTGELFF
>-|TRBV18|-|TRBJ2-5
TGTGCCAGCTCGACGGGTGGAGAAAAGACCCAGTACTTC
CASSTGGEKTQYF